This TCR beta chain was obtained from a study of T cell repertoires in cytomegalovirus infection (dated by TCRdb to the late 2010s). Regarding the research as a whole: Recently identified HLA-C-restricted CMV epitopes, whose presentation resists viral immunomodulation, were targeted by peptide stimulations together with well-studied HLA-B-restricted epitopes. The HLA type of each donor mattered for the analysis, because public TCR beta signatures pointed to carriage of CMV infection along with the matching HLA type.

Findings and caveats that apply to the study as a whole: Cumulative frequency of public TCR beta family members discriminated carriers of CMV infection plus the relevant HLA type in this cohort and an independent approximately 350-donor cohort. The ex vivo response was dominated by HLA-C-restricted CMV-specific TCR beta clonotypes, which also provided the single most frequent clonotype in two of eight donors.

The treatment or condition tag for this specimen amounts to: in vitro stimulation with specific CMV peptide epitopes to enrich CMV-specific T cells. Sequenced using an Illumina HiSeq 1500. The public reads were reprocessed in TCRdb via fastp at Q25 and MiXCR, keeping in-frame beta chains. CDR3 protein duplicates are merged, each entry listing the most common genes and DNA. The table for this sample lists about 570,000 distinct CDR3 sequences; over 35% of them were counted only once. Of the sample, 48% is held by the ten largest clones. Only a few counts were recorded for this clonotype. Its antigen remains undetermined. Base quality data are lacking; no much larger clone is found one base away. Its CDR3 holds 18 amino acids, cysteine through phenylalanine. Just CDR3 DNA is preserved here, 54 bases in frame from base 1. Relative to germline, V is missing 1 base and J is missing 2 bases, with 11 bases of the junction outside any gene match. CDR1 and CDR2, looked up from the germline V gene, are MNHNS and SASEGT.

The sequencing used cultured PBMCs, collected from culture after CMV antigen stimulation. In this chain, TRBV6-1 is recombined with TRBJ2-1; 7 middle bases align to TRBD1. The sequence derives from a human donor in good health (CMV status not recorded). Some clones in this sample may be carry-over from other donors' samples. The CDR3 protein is CASSEGLDRRNPYNEQFF. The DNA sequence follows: TGTGCCAGCAGTGAAGGATTGGACAGGCGAAATCCCTACAATGAGCAGTTCTTC.